This T cell receptor (beta chain) was recorded in a study of monozygotic twins with cystic fibrosis. Details on this clone: The antigen is unknown.

The V end was cut by 2 bases, the J end by 3 bases, with 8 bases between. Germline CDR1 SGHRS, CDR2 YFSETQ. The CDR3 spans 13 residues. Sequencing used immunoSEQ multiplex PCR; TCRdb keeps in-frame clones, though not all of them. The table lists about 20,000 clones, 96% of them singletons. Notes on the study in general: Monozygotic CF twin pairs shared significantly more nucleotide-identical clonotypes than unrelated CF individuals did.

The sample comprised blood. This sequence was found in a girl aged 2 to 9 with cystic fibrosis. The chain couples TRBV5-1 to TRBJ1-1, with TRBD1 as a possible D gene (6 bases). The chain's CDR3 is CASSFSGDTEAFF. CDR3 DNA sequence: TGCGCCAGCAGCTTCTCAGGGGACACTGAAGCTTTCTTT. Full variable domain (rest looked up from reference TRBV5-1 and TRBJ1-1): KAGVTQTPRYLIKTRGQQVTLSCSPISGHRSVSWYQQTPGQGLQFLFEYFSETQRNKGNFPGRFSGRQFSNSRSEMNVSTLELGDSALYLCASSFSGDTEAFFGQGTRLTVV.